These 12 T cell receptor beta chains originate from one sample sequenced in a study of blood T cell repertoires in COVID-19. Assay used: immunoSEQ multiplex PCR; TCRdb lists only in-frame clones, some missing. The sample includes about 200,000 clones, around 86% of them seen just once. Sequenced: PBMCs or T cells enriched from blood (not recorded which). The origin of the receptors is a woman aged 40 to 50 with acute COVID-19.

The chain employs TRBV30 and TRBJ1-3, with D perhaps TRBD1 (6 bases). Germline V gives CDR1 GTSNPN, CDR2 SVGIG (reference sequence). The length of the CDR3 is 16 residues. The V end was cut by 5 bases, the J end by 1 base, with 18 bases between. CDR3 nucleotides: TGTGCCTGGGGCGAGGGACACTTGAATTCTGGAAACACCATATATTTT. Protein: CAWGEGHLNSGNTIYF.

This clone is a singleton in its sample. The chain employs TRBV11-2 and TRBJ2-7; D is possibly TRBD1 (7 bases). The germline V gene has CDR1 SGHAT and CDR2 FQNNGV. V was cut by 6 bases and J by 4 bases, with 19 bases left in between. The CDR3 contains 15 residues. In DNA, the CDR3 is TGTGCCAGCAGTTATGTTGCGGGACAGCAGTACGAGCAGTACTTC. Its protein is CASSYVAGQQYEQYF.

V and J are TRBV3-1 (or the pseudogene TRBV3-2) and TRBJ2-5; 10 bases are a match to TRBD1. The germline V gene encodes CDR1 LGHDT and CDR2 YNNKEL (reference sequence). This CDR3 spans 14 amino acids. With 5 bases clipped from V and 4 bases from J, the junction kept 4 bases outside the gene matches. The CDR3 spells CASSGDRGGETQYF. The CDR3 bases are TGTGCCAGCAGCGGGGACAGGGGAGGAGAGACCCAGTACTTC.

This clone turned up a few times. The chain carries TRBV19 and TRBJ2-5; 9 bases match TRBD2. Germline V gene lookup returns CDR1 LNHDA and CDR2 SQIVND (reference sequence). The CDR3 totals 16 residues. The ends lost 5 bases at V and 5 bases at J; junction bases unmatched: 12. The CDR3 protein is CASSPASGSGGETQYF. The CDR3 nucleotides read TGTGCCAGTAGTCCTGCCAGCGGGAGCGGGGGGGAGACCCAGTACTTC.

The J gene is TRBJ2-1, the V gene TRBV25-1, with 8 bases that match TRBD2. This CDR3 is 16 amino acids long. With V trimmed by 8 bases and J by 1 base, 10 bases remained unmatched. Germline V gives CDR1 MGHDK, CDR2 SYGVNS. The CDR3 is CASSVRGGPSYNEQFF. The DNA for the CDR3 is TGTGCCAGCTCAGTACGGGGGGGCCCTTCCTACAATGAGCAGTTCTTC.

This chain connects TRBV4-3 to TRBJ1-6; no definite D call. The CDR3 runs 17 residues. Germline lookup yields CDR1 LGHNA and CDR2 YSLEER. Trimming left V 0 bases short and J 7 bases short, with 16 bases between. The CDR3 sequence is CASSQDSDSRGNSPLHF. CDR3 in DNA: TGCGCCAGCAGCCAAGATTCCGATTCACGGGGAAATTCACCCCTCCACTTT.

V usage is TRBV3-1 (or the pseudogene TRBV3-2) and J usage is TRBJ2-7; D remains unclear. V lost 1 base, J lost 3 bases, and 7 bases lay in between. The CDR3 is made up of 13 amino acids. Germline CDR1 reads LGHDT; CDR2 reads YNNKEL (reference sequence). CDR3 amino acids: CASSQAPGYEQYF. The CDR3 DNA sequence: TGTGCCAGCAGCCAAGCCCCCGGCTACGAGCAGTACTTC.

The rearrangement links TRBV11-2 to TRBJ2-7; D is possibly TRBD1 (5 bases). The CDR3 spans 15 residues. Germline values: CDR1 SGHAT, CDR2 FQNNGV. Trimming stripped 1 base from V and 2 bases from J, with 12 bases between. The CDR3 nucleotides read TGTGCCAGCAGCTTAGCGGTAGGGGCCACCTACGAGCAGTACTTC. Translation gives CASSLAVGATYEQYF.

Concerning this clone itself: The sample contains more than one DNA sequence encoding this CDR3. The rearrangement links TRBV27 to TRBJ2-7, with TRBD2 matching 8 bases. CDR1 and CDR2 (germline): MNHEY, SMNVEV (reference sequence). V shed 6 bases, J shed 2 bases, and the junction held 0 bases outside the gene matches. The CDR3 has 12 amino acids. In DNA, the CDR3 is TGTGCCAGCAGGGGACTAGCCTACGAGCAGTACTTC. Protein sequence: CASRGLAYEQYF.

The table lists this clone with a few counts. The chain has TRBV5-8 and TRBJ2-7; 7 bases are a match to TRBD1. CDR1 and CDR2 from the germline V gene are SGHTS and YDEGEE. The V gene end was trimmed by 5 bases and the J gene end by 5 bases; junction bases not matched to a gene: 10. The CDR3 runs 14 residues. CDR3 DNA: TGTGCCAGCAGATCAGACAGGGTTATGCACGAGCAGTACTTC. Amino acids: CASRSDRVMHEQYF.

This rearrangement joins TRBV5-6 to TRBJ1-1; TRBD1 is a possible D gene (6 bases). Trimming pared 0 bases from V and 8 bases from J, leaving 11 bases between. Germline-derived CDR1 and CDR2 are SGHDT and YYEEEE. This CDR3 region has 13 residues. CDR3 nucleotides: TGTGCCAGCAGCTTGGGGACAGCCACCGAAGCTTTCTTT. This gives the protein CASSLGTATEAFF.

The chain employs TRBV20-1 and TRBJ2-1; the D is unclear. CDR3 length: 11 amino acids. Looked up from germline, CDR1 is DFQATT and CDR2 is SNEGSKA (reference sequence). With 3 bases removed from V and 10 bases from J, the gap between germline ends came to 10 bases. CDR3 nucleotide sequence: TGCAGTGCTAGTAGGATGCGGGAGCAGTTCTTC. Encoded protein: CSASRMREQFF.